The 21 T cell receptor beta chains given below trace back to one sample, sequenced in a study of cytomegalovirus exposure and HLA in healthy donors. Use of 60 Vbeta and 13 Jbeta primers characterized the PCR. The repertoire was sequenced with immunoSEQ multiplex PCR; TCRdb's copy has only in-frame clones and lacks some. Of 70,000 to 95,000 clones listed, roughly 75% are singletons. The sequencing input was PBMCs. These TCRs come from a man between 40 and 49 years old in good health and CMV-seronegative.

The chain recombines TRBV5-6 with TRBJ1-1, with 10 nucleotides matching TRBD1. The J segment lost 1 base and the V segment lost 4 bases, leaving 4 bases of the junction unmatched. The CDR3 runs 15 residues. Germline V lookup: CDR1 SGHDT, CDR2 YYEEEE. This CDR3 reads CASSGGTGENTEAFF. The DNA of the CDR3 is TGTGCCAGCAGCGGGGGGACAGGGGAGAACACTGAAGCTTTCTTT.

J is TRBJ2-7 and V is TRBV9; 10 bases agree with TRBD1. The CDR3 totals 16 residues. Per germline, CDR1 SGDLS and CDR2 YYNGEE. The V gene end was trimmed by 4 bases and the J gene end by 5 bases; junction bases not matched to a gene: 12. The CDR3 DNA reads as TGTGCCAGCAGCCCCCCTTCGGGACAGGGGCTCCACGAGCAGTACTTC. It is translated as CASSPPSGQGLHEQYF.

The rearrangement links TRBV7-9 to TRBJ2-2; tentative D call: TRBD2 (6 bases). The germline V and J ends were trimmed by 4 bases and 4 bases, with 13 bases remaining between them. The CDR3 has 15 amino acids. Per germline, CDR1 SEHNR and CDR2 FQNEAQ (reference sequence). The CDR3 sequence: CASSSGLPATGELFF. The CDR3 DNA follows: TGTGCCAGCAGCTCGGGACTTCCCGCCACCGGGGAGCTGTTTTTT.

Turning to this clone: The same CDR3 can be traced to other DNA sequences in this sample. The chain carries TRBV29-1 and TRBJ1-5; maybe TRBD1 (5 bases). CDR1 is SQVTM, CDR2 ANQGSEA, per germline. V lost 6 bases to trimming and J lost 0 bases, with 12 bases between them. CDR3 size: 14 residues. CDR3 region: CSVGTDYSNQPQHF. The CDR3 DNA reads as TGCAGCGTCGGGACGGACTATAGCAATCAGCCCCAGCATTTT.

The CDR3 sequence is CASRTSGGETQYF. DNA for the CDR3: TGTGCCAGCAGGACAAGCGGGGGCGAGACCCAGTACTTC. The rearrangement uses TRBV6-1 and TRBJ2-5, with 8 bases lining up with TRBD2. The CDR3 is 13 amino acids. CDR1 is MNHNS, CDR2 SASEGT, per germline. V dropped 6 bases and J dropped 5; count of bases not matched to a gene: 5.

This chain joins TRBV6-4 and TRBJ2-3; a weak D match, TRBD2 (5 bases). This CDR3 region has 15 residues. Germline loops: CDR1 MRHNA, CDR2 SNTAGT. Trimming removed 6 bases from V and 0 bases from J, with 13 bases in between. In DNA, the CDR3 is TGTGCCAGCAGACTAGAAAGTGGGAGCACAGATACGCAGTATTTT. Translating gives CASRLESGSTDTQYF.

The V gene is TRBV6-6, the J gene TRBJ1-2, with D possibly matching TRBD1 (6 bases). V was trimmed by 5 bases and J by 4 bases, leaving 11 bases between them. The V gene's germline CDR1 is MNHNY and CDR2 SVGAGI (reference sequence). This CDR3 spans 13 amino acids. The CDR3 DNA follows: TGTGCCAGCAGTCCAGGGGAGTTCTATGGCTACACCTTC. This translates into CASSPGEFYGYTF.

CDR3 sequence (DNA): TGTGCCAGCAGATCTCGCTACGAGCAGTACTTC. Translating gives CASRSRYEQYF. The chain carries TRBV27 and TRBJ2-7; D is uncertain. Trimming shortened V by 6 bases and J by 3 bases, and 6 bases separated the two germline ends. Germline CDR1 and CDR2: MNHEY and SMNVEV (reference sequence). The CDR3 sequence is 11 residues long.

The genes are TRBV2 and TRBJ1-4; possibly TRBD1 for D (5 bases). Germline V gene lookup returns CDR1 SNHLY and CDR2 FYNNEI. The CDR3 is made up of 14 amino acids. V lost 7 bases and J lost 10, with 19 bases in between. This chain's CDR3 is CASTMGRGGLKLFF. In nucleotides, the CDR3 is TGTGCCAGCACCATGGGGAGGGGAGGACTAAAACTGTTTTTT.

This clone was counted only a few times. The rearrangement joins TRBV5-1 to TRBJ1-4, with 10 bases aligning to TRBD1. The V gene end was trimmed by 4 bases and the J gene end by 7 bases; junction bases not matched to a gene: 7. Germline CDR1 reads SGHRS; CDR2 reads YFSETQ. This CDR3 has 15 residues. In nucleotides, the CDR3 is TGCGCCAGCAGCCGCAATGGACAGGGGGGTGAAAAACTGTTTTTT. This encodes CASSRNGQGGEKLFF.

This CDR3 reads CATSRGGSGSYEQYF. The CDR3 nucleotides are TGTGCCACCAGCAGAGGCGGCAGCGGGAGCTACGAGCAGTACTTC. J is TRBJ2-7 and V is TRBV15; 8 bases agree with TRBD2. CDR1 LNHNV and CDR2 YYDKDF come from the germline V gene (reference sequence). After removal of 1 base from V and 3 bases from J, the junction contained 5 bases not matched to a gene. CDR3 length equals 15 residues.

This rearrangement joins TRBV28 to TRBJ2-7; TRBD1 might be the D (6 bases). The CDR3 contains 14 residues. V lost 7 bases to trimming and J lost 2 bases, with 15 bases between them. In germline, CDR1 is MDHEN, CDR2 SYDVKM. The CDR3 region is CASKPGQSPYEQYF. The CDR3 DNA sequence: TGTGCCAGCAAACCGGGACAAAGCCCCTACGAGCAGTACTTC.

Turning to this clone: This specimen includes other DNA sequences encoding the same CDR3. This sequence joins TRBV7-9 and TRBJ1-1, with D unresolved. V lost 3 bases to trimming and J lost 3 bases, with 8 bases between them. Per germline, CDR1 SEHNR and CDR2 FQNEAQ (reference sequence). This CDR3 spans 13 amino acids. In DNA, the CDR3 is TGTGCCAGCAGCTTGGGTGGGCACACTGAAGCTTTCTTT. This encodes CASSLGGHTEAFF.

This clone was detected only once. This rearrangement joins TRBV15 to TRBJ2-5; perhaps TRBD1 as D (6 bases). TRBJ2-7 explains the end of the DNA better; the J call may be wrong. Germline V lookup: CDR1 LNHNV, CDR2 YYDKDF (reference sequence). The CDR3 has 15 residues. CDR3 sequence reads: CATSRVQGRSYEQYF. The CDR3 DNA follows: TGTGCCACCAGCAGGGTCCAGGGGCGTTCCTACGAGCAGTACTTC.

This clone was observed a few times. V gene TRBV5-6 combines with J gene TRBJ1-1, with D maybe TRBD1 (6 bases). This CDR3 region has 13 residues. V was clipped by 3 bases and J by 2 bases, with 8 bases between them. The V gene's germline CDR1 is SGHDT and CDR2 YYEEEE. The CDR3, as DNA: TGTGCCAGCAGCTCAGGGGTTAACACTGAAGCTTTCTTT. It yields the protein CASSSGVNTEAFF.

The chain couples TRBV5-1 to TRBJ2-1; 8 nucleotides line up with TRBD1. V dropped 0 bases and J dropped 9; count of bases not matched to a gene: 11. There are 16 residues in the CDR3. Germline CDR1 is SGHRS and CDR2 is YFSETQ. In DNA, the CDR3 is TGCGCCAGCAGCTTGGATGTCAGGGGGCCGGCAGGTGAGCAGTTCTTC. Protein: CASSLDVRGPAGEQFF.

The rearrangement uses TRBV5-1 and TRBJ1-4, with D tentatively TRBD1 (6 bases). V was pared by 0 bases and J by 8 bases, with 11 bases between. The CDR3 runs to 14 residues. Germline V gene data show CDR1 as SGHRS and CDR2 as YFSETQ. The CDR3 DNA reads as TGCGCCAGCAGCTTGGAGGGGGTTAGCGAAAAACTGTTTTTT. It yields the protein CASSLEGVSEKLFF.

The CDR3 is CASSPGTGVHNQPQHF. In DNA, the CDR3 is TGCGCCAGCAGCCCGGGGACAGGGGTACACAATCAGCCCCAGCATTTT. The rearrangement joins TRBV4-1 to TRBJ1-5; 10 nucleotides align to TRBD1. With 4 bases clipped from V and 3 bases from J, the junction kept 6 bases outside the gene matches. This CDR3 is built from 16 residues. Germline CDR1 reads MGHRA; CDR2 reads YSYEKL.

This clone was counted a few times. This rearrangement joins TRBV7-9 to TRBJ1-2, with TRBD1 identical over 11 bases. Per the germline V gene, CDR1 is SEHNR and CDR2 is FQNEAQ (reference sequence). This CDR3 is built from 14 residues. J gave up 8 bases and V 1 base, and 3 bases lay outside the gene matches. CDR3 sequence (DNA): TGTGCCAGCAGCTTAGTGGGACAGGGGGTCGGCTACACCTTC. Its translation: CASSLVGQGVGYTF.

This clone is a singleton in its sample. V is TRBV30 and J is TRBJ2-2; D gene ambiguous. V was pared by 0 bases and J by 5 bases, with 7 bases between. The CDR3 sequence is 13 residues long. CDR1 is GTSNPN, CDR2 SVGIG, per germline (reference sequence). CDR3 nucleotide sequence: TGTGCCTGGAGTGTTACGCGGACCGGGGAGCTGTTTTTT. Residues: CAWSVTRTGELFF.

The chain combines TRBV5-4 with TRBJ1-4; D possibly corresponds to TRBD1 (5 bases). Between the trimmed V and J ends, which lost 1 base and 6 bases, there was a span of 7 bases. The CDR3 spans 13 residues. CDR1 and CDR2 (germline): SGHNT, YYREEE (reference sequence). In DNA form, the CDR3 reads TGTGCCAGCAGCTTGCAAGGGGATGAAAAACTGTTTTTT. The encoded protein is CASSLQGDEKLFF.